These 32 T cell receptor beta chains share one sample of origin, sequenced in a study of blood T cell repertoires in COVID-19. Generated by immunoSEQ multiplex PCR, the TCRdb table keeps only in-frame clones and is missing some. The sample has 230,000 or so clones, approximately 82% seen once; the top ten hold about 1.4%. The sample taken for sequencing was peripheral blood. The origin of the receptors is a woman aged 40-49 years who had recovered from COVID-19.

This clone has a handful of counts. The chain combines TRBV7-2 with TRBJ2-1; TRBD2 agrees at 11 bases. Germline-derived CDR1 and CDR2 are SGHTA and FQGNSA. The V segment lost 0 bases and the J segment 5 bases; nucleotides outside the gene matches: 12. This CDR3 contains 19 residues. The CDR3 DNA sequence: TGTGCCAGCAGCTTAGCGTCGGTAGCGGGGGGGCCTTTCCACAATGAGCAGTTCTTC. This codes for CASSLASVAGGPFHNEQFF.

The rearrangement links TRBV7-2 to TRBJ1-5; 7 bases map to TRBD1. The CDR3 is 14 residues long. V lost 4 bases and J lost 2; bases outside the gene matches: 2. Germline values: CDR1 SGHTA, CDR2 FQGNSA. In DNA form, the CDR3 reads TGTGCCAGCAGCTGGCAGGGGGGCAATCAGCCCCAGCATTTT. Amino acid sequence: CASSWQGGNQPQHF.

The rearrangement uses TRBV6-2 or TRBV6-3 and TRBJ1-2, with a possible D match to TRBD1 (6 bases). The CDR3 consists of 15 residues. V gave up 5 bases and J gave up 3 bases, with 16 bases separating them. Germline values: CDR1 MNHEY, CDR2 SVGEGT. CDR3 sequence reads: CASSTRLGADYGYTF. CDR3 nucleotide sequence: TGTGCCAGCAGTACGCGCCTGGGGGCAGACTATGGCTACACCTTC.

The chain links TRBV11-2 to TRBJ2-1; 10 bases are a match to TRBD2. Per germline, CDR1 SGHAT and CDR2 FQNNGV. The CDR3 is 19 residues long. V lost 5 bases, J lost 8 bases, and 21 bases stayed unmatched. The DNA of the CDR3 is TGTGCCAGCAGCCAGGAGACGAGATTCCTAGCGGGGGCAGAATATGAGCAGTTCTTC. This sequence encodes CASSQETRFLAGAEYEQFF.

This sequence joins TRBV7-8 and TRBJ1-5; tentative D call: TRBD1 (5 bases). CDR1 and CDR2 (germline): SGHVS, FQNEAQ. The CDR3 is made up of 15 amino acids. V was trimmed by 3 bases and J by 7 bases, leaving 16 bases between them. CDR3 bases: TGTGCCAGCAGCTTTCAAAGACAGATAGGACAGCCCCAGCATTTT. Residues: CASSFQRQIGQPQHF.

Only one count was recorded for this clone. V gene TRBV6-5 combines with J gene TRBJ1-2; 9 bases align to TRBD1. Germline trimming cut 6 bases from V and 7 bases from J; bases unmatched to any gene: 6. This CDR3 contains 13 residues. Germline V CDR1 and CDR2: MNHEY, SVGAGI. CDR3: CASSVQGASGYTF. In DNA form, the CDR3 reads TGTGCCAGCAGCGTACAGGGGGCGAGTGGCTACACCTTC.

The J gene is TRBJ1-6, the V gene TRBV6-6; 10 positions agree with TRBD1. Looked up from germline, CDR1 is MNHNY and CDR2 is SVGAGI (reference sequence). V lost 7 bases to trimming and J lost 10 bases; unmatched junction nucleotides: 13. The CDR3 totals 16 residues. The DNA for the CDR3 is TGTGCCAGCATGGCCCCTGGGACAGGGGAGCGGTCACCCCTCCACTTT. The encoded protein is CASMAPGTGERSPLHF.

The V and J genes are TRBV3-1 (or the pseudogene TRBV3-2) and TRBJ2-1; 10 bases line up with TRBD2. The CDR3 has 17 residues. The germline V gene encodes CDR1 LGHDT and CDR2 YNNKEL (reference sequence). V was pared by 3 bases and J by 3 bases, with 8 bases of the junction left unmatched. The CDR3 loop is CASSHGIAGGVYNEQFF. The DNA of the CDR3 is TGTGCCAGCAGCCATGGAATAGCGGGGGGTGTCTACAATGAGCAGTTCTTC.

This clone was seen a handful of times. The rearrangement links TRBV5-1 to TRBJ2-7; 9 bases map to TRBD1. This CDR3 is 16 amino acids long. Germline V gives CDR1 SGHRS, CDR2 YFSETQ. Losses at the gene ends were 0 bases for V and 3 bases for J; bases not matched to a gene: 7. The CDR3 DNA sequence: TGCGCCAGCAGCTTGGCGTCTGGGACAGGGATCTACGAGCAGTACTTC. It yields the protein CASSLASGTGIYEQYF.

The V call is TRBV6-2 or TRBV6-3, the J call TRBJ1-1; D not certain. CDR1 MNHEY and CDR2 SVGEGT come from the germline V gene. The CDR3 spans 12 residues. Trimming cost V 2 bases and J 12 bases, with 13 bases left between them. The CDR3 loop is CASSYIRGTSFF. DNA of the CDR3: TGTGCCAGCAGTTACATCAGAGGTACGTCTTTCTTT.

The gene calls are TRBV6-5 and TRBJ1-1; D gene uncertain. V was trimmed by 10 bases and J by 1 base, leaving 10 bases between them. Germline V gene lookup returns CDR1 MNHEY and CDR2 SVGAGI. CDR3 length: 12 amino acids. CDR3 sequence (DNA): TGTGCCATCCACCCGGGGAACACTGAAGCTTTCTTT. Encoded protein: CAIHPGNTEAFF.

A few counts support this clone. The chain is built from TRBV3-1 (or the pseudogene TRBV3-2) and TRBJ1-4; D not certain. From germline, CDR1 is LGHDT and CDR2 YNNKEL (reference sequence). This CDR3 comprises 14 residues. Trimming pared 5 bases from V and 4 bases from J, leaving 11 bases between. CDR3 in DNA: TGTGCCAGCAGCAGGCAGGCCTATAATGAAAAACTGTTTTTT. Translation gives CASSRQAYNEKLFF.

The chain has TRBV6-5 and TRBJ2-7; 13 bases agree with TRBD2. Germline V gene lookup returns CDR1 MNHEY and CDR2 SVGAGI. The CDR3 is 13 amino acids. V lost 9 bases to trimming and J lost 4 bases; unmatched junction nucleotides: 3. The CDR3 protein is CASMTSGGYEQYF. DNA for the CDR3: TGTGCCAGTATGACTAGCGGGGGGTACGAGCAGTACTTC.

The genes are TRBV24-1 and TRBJ2-3, with D possibly TRBD1 on 6 matching bases. V was pared by 3 bases and J by 3 bases, with 12 bases between. The CDR3 extends over 15 amino acids. The germline gives CDR1 KGHDR, CDR2 SFDVKD. CDR3 region: CATSDEGEITDTQYF. CDR3 nucleotides: TGTGCCACCAGTGATGAGGGGGAAATAACAGATACGCAGTATTTT.

The rearrangement joins TRBV27 to TRBJ1-1; weak D call: TRBD1 (5 bases). The germline V gene encodes CDR1 MNHEY and CDR2 SMNVEV (reference sequence). The V and J ends lost 5 bases and 6 bases respectively, with 22 bases between them. The CDR3 consists of 16 residues. The CDR3 protein is CASSPRQGWVRAEAFF. The CDR3, as DNA: TGTGCCAGCAGTCCCCGGCAGGGCTGGGTACGGGCTGAAGCTTTCTTT.

The chain combines TRBV5-6 with TRBJ1-5; D is uncertain. Germline V CDR1 and CDR2: SGHDT, YYEEEE. The CDR3 is 12 amino acids. Trimming pared 1 base from V and 6 bases from J, leaving 5 bases between. The CDR3 region is CASSLFRQPQHF. Written as DNA, the CDR3 is TGTGCCAGCAGCTTGTTCCGTCAGCCCCAGCATTTT.

The chain carries TRBV10-3 and TRBJ2-7; D is undetermined. Trimming took off 4 bases at V and 4 bases at J, with 8 bases between the two ends. The CDR3 covers 12 residues. The germline CDR1 and CDR2 sequences are ENHRY and SYGVKD. The CDR3, as DNA: TGTGCCATCAGTGGTGCAGGTTACGAGCAGTACTTC. This sequence encodes CAISGAGYEQYF.

The rearrangement links TRBV11-2 to TRBJ2-3; 8 positions agree with TRBD1. J gave up 5 bases and V 2 bases, and 9 bases lay outside the gene matches. Looked up from germline, CDR1 is SGHAT and CDR2 is FQNNGV. The CDR3 is 16 residues long. The CDR3 region has the DNA TGTGCCAGCAGCTTATCGTTGGGGACAGGCGGAGATACGCAGTATTTT. This translates into CASSLSLGTGGDTQYF.

The gene calls are TRBV19 and TRBJ1-1; TRBD1 agrees at 7 bases. The CDR3 covers 15 residues. Trimming at V came to 9 bases and at J to 1 base, leaving 11 bases not matched to a gene. Germline CDR1 and CDR2: LNHDA and SQIVND (reference sequence). CDR3 sequence (DNA): TGTGCCAGCTGGAACCTAGGACAGGCGAACACTGAAGCTTTCTTT. This sequence encodes CASWNLGQANTEAFF.

The sample holds many counts of this clone. This chain links TRBV3-1 (or the pseudogene TRBV3-2) with TRBJ1-2; no firm D call. In germline, CDR1 is LGHDT, CDR2 YNNKEL (reference sequence). This CDR3 spans 12 amino acids. Trimming pared 5 bases from V and 4 bases from J, leaving 8 bases between. The CDR3 is CASSTQSYGYTF. Written as DNA, the CDR3 is TGTGCCAGCAGCACACAGTCCTATGGCTACACCTTC.

The gene calls are TRBV7-9 and TRBJ2-1, with a tentative D call TRBD1 (6 bases). Germline CDR1 reads SEHNR; CDR2 reads FQNEAQ (reference sequence). The V end lost 1 base, the J end lost 12 bases, and 10 bases lay between the germline ends. CDR3 length: 12 amino acids. The CDR3, as DNA: TGTGCCAGCAGCTTAGAACAGGGCAGGCAGTTCTTC. It is translated as CASSLEQGRQFF.

The chain employs TRBV29-1 and TRBJ1-1, with a possible D match to TRBD1 (5 bases). The V end lost 2 bases, the J end lost 2 bases, and 12 bases lay between the germline ends. CDR3 length equals 14 residues. Germline CDR1 is SQVTM and CDR2 is ANQGSEA. CDR3 sequence: CSVERRQGNTEAFF. CDR3 DNA sequence: TGCAGCGTTGAACGAAGGCAGGGCAACACTGAAGCTTTCTTT.

The rearrangement joins TRBV5-1 to TRBJ1-1; D is undetermined. The CDR3 has 13 amino acids. V gave up 0 bases and J gave up 7 bases, with 10 bases separating them. Germline CDR1 SGHRS, CDR2 YFSETQ. For the CDR3, the DNA is TGCGCCAGCAGCTTGGCCGGACTGAGTGAAGCTTTCTTT. Protein: CASSLAGLSEAFF. Using reference TRBV5-1 and TRBJ1-1 for the parts outside the CDR3, the full variable domain is KAGVTQTPRYLIKTRGQQVTLSCSPISGHRSVSWYQQTPGQGLQFLFEYFSETQRNKGNFPGRFSGRQFSNSRSEMNVSTLELGDSALYLCASSLAGLSEAFFGQGTRLTVV.

This CDR3 is CASSTQTGMGTEAFF. The CDR3 DNA sequence: TGCGCCAGCAGCACCCAGACAGGGATGGGCACTGAAGCTTTCTTT. The genes are TRBV5-1 and TRBJ1-1; 7 positions match TRBD1. The CDR3 totals 15 residues. Looked up from germline, CDR1 is SGHRS and CDR2 is YFSETQ. V shed 4 bases, J shed 4 bases, and the junction held 10 bases outside the gene matches.

The chain carries TRBV5-1 and TRBJ2-3; 7 bases align to TRBD2. The CDR3 spans 13 residues. The V segment lost 2 bases and the J segment 5 bases; nucleotides outside the gene matches: 2. Germline assignment: CDR1 SGHRS and CDR2 YFSETQ. This CDR3 is CASSFQRGDTQYF. CDR3 bases: TGCGCCAGCAGCTTCCAGCGGGGAGATACGCAGTATTTT.

The chain joins TRBV6-2 or TRBV6-3 to TRBJ2-7, with D maybe TRBD2 (6 bases). The CDR3 extends over 14 amino acids. From germline, CDR1 is MNHEY and CDR2 SVGEGT. The V end was cut by 4 bases, the J end by 2 bases, with 12 bases between. The CDR3 reads CASSWGGNTYEQYF. For the CDR3, the DNA is TGTGCCAGCAGTTGGGGCGGGAATACCTACGAGCAGTACTTC.

This clone was detected only a few times. The rearrangement uses TRBV19 and TRBJ2-3, with 11 bases lining up with TRBD1. J lost 3 bases, V lost 8 bases, and 7 bases had no gene match. This CDR3 has 15 residues. Germline CDR1 LNHDA, CDR2 SQIVND (reference sequence). CDR3 nucleotides: TGTGCCAGTGGAAGGGACAGGGGGGAAACAGATACGCAGTATTTT. Translation: CASGRDRGETDTQYF.

The gene calls are TRBV6-1 and TRBJ1-2; maybe TRBD1 (5 bases). Germline CDR1 MNHNS, CDR2 SASEGT. The CDR3 has 16 amino acids. Deletions cut 3 bases from V and 2 bases from J, with 16 bases between. In nucleotides, the CDR3 is TGTGCCAGCAGTGAGCCCCCGGCAGGGCGAAACTATGGCTACACCTTC. Protein: CASSEPPAGRNYGYTF.

The chain links TRBV6-6 to TRBJ2-5; TRBD1 matches 8 bases. V was clipped by 6 bases and J by 1 base; unmatched bases: 4. The CDR3 runs 14 residues. The germline V gene has CDR1 MNHNY and CDR2 SVGAGI (reference sequence). Written as DNA, the CDR3 is TGTGCCAGCAGACCCGGGACAGGCCAAGAGACCCAGTACTTC. It translates to CASRPGTGQETQYF.

This chain connects TRBV6-5 to TRBJ2-1; 10 bases map to TRBD1. With 3 bases clipped from V and 6 bases from J, the junction kept 8 bases outside the gene matches. CDR3 size: 16 residues. CDR1 is MNHEY and CDR2 is SVGAGI in the germline V gene. CDR3 loop: CASSYYRDRGLNEQFF. The CDR3 nucleotides are TGTGCCAGCAGTTATTATCGGGACAGGGGACTCAATGAGCAGTTCTTC.

The chain joins TRBV6-5 to TRBJ2-5, with D possibly matching TRBD2 (5 bases). V gave up 0 bases and J gave up 1 base, with 6 bases separating them. The CDR3 runs to 14 residues. Per germline, CDR1 MNHEY and CDR2 SVGAGI. CDR3 DNA: TGTGCCAGCAGTTACTCGGGAGCCCAAGAGACCCAGTACTTC. Amino acid sequence: CASSYSGAQETQYF.

The chain joins TRBV11-2 to TRBJ1-2; TRBD1 might be the D (5 bases). The germline V and J ends were trimmed by 0 bases and 10 bases, with 12 bases remaining between them. Per the germline V gene, CDR1 is SGHAT and CDR2 is FQNNGV. CDR3 length: 13 residues. Written as DNA, the CDR3 is TGTGCCAGCAGCTTAGAGAGACCGGGACTCTACACCTTC. It is translated as CASSLERPGLYTF.